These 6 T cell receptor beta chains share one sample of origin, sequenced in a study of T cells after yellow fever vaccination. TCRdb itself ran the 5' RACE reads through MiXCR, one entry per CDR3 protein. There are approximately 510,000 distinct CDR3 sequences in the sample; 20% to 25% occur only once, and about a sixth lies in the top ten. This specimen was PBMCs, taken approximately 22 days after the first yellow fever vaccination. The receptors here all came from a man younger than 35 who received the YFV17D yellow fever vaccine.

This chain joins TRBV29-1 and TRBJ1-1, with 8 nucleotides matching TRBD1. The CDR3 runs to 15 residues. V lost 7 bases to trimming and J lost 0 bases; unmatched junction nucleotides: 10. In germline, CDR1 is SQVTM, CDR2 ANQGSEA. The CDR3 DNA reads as TGCAGCGCCGTCCCGACAGGGGCCTTGAACACTGAAGCTTTCTTT. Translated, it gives CSAVPTGALNTEAFF. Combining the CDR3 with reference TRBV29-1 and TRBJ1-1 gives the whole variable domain SAVISQKPSRDICQRGTSLTIQCQVDSQVTMMFWYRQQPGQSLTLIATANQGSEATYESGFVIDKFPISRPNLTFSTLTVSNMSPEDSSIYLCSAVPTGALNTEAFFGQGTRLTVV.

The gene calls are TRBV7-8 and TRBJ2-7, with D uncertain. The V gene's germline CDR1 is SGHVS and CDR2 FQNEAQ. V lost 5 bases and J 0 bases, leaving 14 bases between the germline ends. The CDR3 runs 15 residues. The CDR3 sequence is CASSRLGSTSYEQYV. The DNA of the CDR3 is TGTGCCAGCAGCAGACTCGGGTCGACCTCCTACGAGCAGTACGTC.

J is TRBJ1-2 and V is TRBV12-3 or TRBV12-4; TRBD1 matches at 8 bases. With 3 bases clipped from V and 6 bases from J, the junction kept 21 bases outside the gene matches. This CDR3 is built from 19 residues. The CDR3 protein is CASSFGRGRGLNLSDGYTF. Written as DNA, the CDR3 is TGTGCCAGCAGTTTCGGCAGGGGGCGCGGGTTAAATTTATCGGATGGCTACACCTTC.

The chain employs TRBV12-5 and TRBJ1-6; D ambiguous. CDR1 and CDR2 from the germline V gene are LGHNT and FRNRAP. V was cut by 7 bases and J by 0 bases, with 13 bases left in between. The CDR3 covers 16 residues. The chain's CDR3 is CASAPPRSSYNSPLHF. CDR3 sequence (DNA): TGTGCTAGTGCCCCCCCGAGGAGCTCCTATAATTCACCCCTCCACTTT. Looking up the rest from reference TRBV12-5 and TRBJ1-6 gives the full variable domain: DARVTQTPRHKVTEMGQEVTMRCQPILGHNTVFWYRQTMMQGLELLAYFRNRAPLDDSGMPKDRFSAEMPDATLATLKIQPSEPRDSAVYFCASAPPRSSYNSPLHFGNGTRLTVT.

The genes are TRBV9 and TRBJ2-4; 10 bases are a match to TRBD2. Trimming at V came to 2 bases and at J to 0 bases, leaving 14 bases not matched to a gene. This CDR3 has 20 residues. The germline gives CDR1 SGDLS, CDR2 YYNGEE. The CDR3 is CASSVSSGGAIGLAKNIQYF. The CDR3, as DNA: TGTGCCAGCAGCGTCAGCAGCGGGGGGGCGATTGGGCTAGCCAAAAACATTCAGTACTTC.

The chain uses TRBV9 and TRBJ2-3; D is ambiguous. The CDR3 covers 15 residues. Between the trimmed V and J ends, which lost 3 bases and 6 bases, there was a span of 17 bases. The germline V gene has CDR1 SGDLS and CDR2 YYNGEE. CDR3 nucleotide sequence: TGTGCCAGCAGCGCCCGCGCAGGCCTGGGGGATACGCAGTATTTT. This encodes CASSARAGLGDTQYF.